This passage covers 25 T cell receptor beta chains from one sample sequenced in a study of cytomegalovirus exposure and HLA in healthy donors. The PCR used 60 Vbeta and 13 Jbeta primers. Assay: immunoSEQ multiplex PCR; the TCRdb copy retains only in-frame clones and omits some. The sample lists 180,000 or so clones, roughly 80% occurring once. The sample consisted of PBMCs. The receptors shown here come from a female donor in good health and CMV-seronegative.

This clone has only a few counts. The V call is TRBV4-2, the J call TRBJ1-5, with a weak D call TRBD1 (6 bases). V gave up 5 bases and J gave up 0 bases, with 11 bases separating them. Looked up from germline, CDR1 is LGHNA and CDR2 is YNFKEQ. This CDR3 comprises 15 residues. This CDR3 reads CASSAYRDSNQPQHF. The CDR3 nucleotides read TGTGCCAGCAGCGCTTACAGGGATAGCAATCAGCCCCAGCATTTT.

The CDR3 protein is CASSQDRWLAEYTDTQYF. The CDR3 DNA follows: TGCGCCAGCAGCCAAGATCGGTGGCTAGCGGAGTACACAGATACGCAGTATTTT. The V call is TRBV4-3, the J call TRBJ2-3; 7 bases fit TRBD2. With 0 bases clipped from V and 2 bases from J, the junction kept 11 bases outside the gene matches. CDR1 LGHNA and CDR2 YSLEER come from the germline V gene. This CDR3 spans 18 amino acids.

This clone was found once. DNA for the CDR3: TGCAGCGTTGAGGGACTAGCGGGAGTGAAAGAGACCCAGTACTTC. Its translation is CSVEGLAGVKETQYF. This sequence joins TRBV29-1 and TRBJ2-5, with 14 positions matching TRBD2. The CDR3 extends over 15 amino acids. The V gene's germline CDR1 is SQVTM and CDR2 ANQGSEA. The junction had 3 bases not matched to a gene; V was cut back by 3 bases and J by 3 bases.

The J gene is TRBJ2-5, the V gene TRBV7-6, with D perhaps matching TRBD1 (6 bases). The tail of the sequence fits TRBJ2-7 better, so the J call may be wrong. In germline, CDR1 is SGHVS, CDR2 FNYEAQ. CDR3 size: 14 residues. CDR3 sequence reads: CASSLTGFTYEQYF. DNA for the CDR3: TGTGCCAGCAGCTTAACAGGGTTTACCTACGAGCAGTACTTC.

This sequence joins TRBV9 and TRBJ1-1; D not resolved. V was pared by 0 bases and J by 0 bases, with 6 bases between. The CDR3 sequence is 14 residues long. Germline CDR1 SGDLS, CDR2 YYNGEE. The CDR3 protein is CASSVDSLNTEAFF. DNA for the CDR3: TGTGCCAGCAGCGTAGATTCGTTGAACACTGAAGCTTTCTTT.

The V call is TRBV7-8, the J call TRBJ2-7; the match to TRBD2 covers 8 bases. This CDR3 comprises 14 residues. Germline V lookup: CDR1 SGHVS, CDR2 FQNEAQ. V was clipped by 6 bases and J by 5 bases; unmatched bases: 9. This CDR3 reads CASRGVGTSNEQYF. In DNA form, the CDR3 reads TGTGCCAGCAGAGGAGTAGGGACTAGTAACGAGCAGTACTTC. Combining the CDR3 with reference TRBV7-8 and TRBJ2-7 gives the whole variable domain GAGVSQSPRYKVAKRGQDVALRCDPISGHVSLFWYQQALGQGPEFLTYFQNEAQLDKSGLPSDRFFAERPEGSVSTLKIQRTQQEDSAVYLCASRGVGTSNEQYFGPGTRLTVT.

The chain is built from TRBV7-9 and TRBJ1-5, with 10 bases fitting TRBD1. The germline V gene encodes CDR1 SEHNR and CDR2 FQNEAQ (reference sequence). This CDR3 region has 13 residues. With 5 bases clipped from V and 7 bases from J, the junction kept 2 bases outside the gene matches. This CDR3 reads CASSGTGAQPQHF. The DNA for the CDR3 is TGTGCCAGCAGCGGGACAGGGGCCCAGCCCCAGCATTTT.

This clone was seen once. This rearrangement joins TRBV19 to TRBJ2-7, with D unresolved. This CDR3 is 14 amino acids long. Germline V gene data show CDR1 as LNHDA and CDR2 as SQIVND (reference sequence). Trimming cost V 3 bases and J 6 bases, with 15 bases left between them. CDR3 in amino acids: CASSMTQASIEQYF. The CDR3 DNA reads TGTGCCAGTAGTATGACCCAGGCGTCTATCGAGCAGTACTTC.

The chain links TRBV9 to TRBJ2-7; TRBD1 matches 12 bases. The germline gives CDR1 SGDLS, CDR2 YYNGEE. Trimming removed 3 bases from V and 3 bases from J; junction bases left unmatched: 4. The CDR3 extends over 15 amino acids. DNA for the CDR3: TGTGCCAGCAGCGGAGGGACAGGGGGCTTCTACGAGCAGTACTTC. Translating gives CASSGGTGGFYEQYF.

The chain recombines TRBV4-1 with TRBJ1-2, with D possibly matching TRBD1 (6 bases). CDR3 length: 16 residues. In germline, CDR1 is MGHRA, CDR2 YSYEKL. V was shortened by 0 bases and J by 5 bases, with 16 bases between the two germline ends. The chain's CDR3 is CASSQETRTVRYGYTF. The CDR3 DNA sequence: TGCGCCAGCAGCCAAGAAACTAGGACAGTTAGATATGGCTACACCTTC.

This clone was recorded once. The chain joins TRBV19 to TRBJ1-2; 11 bases fit TRBD1. Trimming at V came to 7 bases and at J to 3 bases, leaving 13 bases not matched to a gene. In germline, CDR1 is LNHDA, CDR2 SQIVND (reference sequence). CDR3 size: 17 residues. The CDR3 region has the DNA TGTGCCAGTACGAGATGGACCCGGACAGGGGGCGACTATGGCTACACCTTC. Its translation is CASTRWTRTGGDYGYTF.

The chain carries TRBV7-9 and TRBJ2-3; the match to TRBD2 covers 8 bases. After removal of 4 bases from V and 6 bases from J, the junction contained 9 bases not matched to a gene. CDR3 length: 15 residues. Germline loops: CDR1 SEHNR, CDR2 FQNEAQ (reference sequence). CDR3 nucleotides: TGTGCCAGCAGCTCGAGTAGCGGGGCGGGGGATACGCAGTATTTT. Residues: CASSSSSGAGDTQYF.

This clone has a single count. The V call is TRBV27, the J call TRBJ2-1; 7 nucleotides line up with TRBD2. The CDR3 runs 16 residues. The ends lost 5 bases at V and 1 base at J; junction bases unmatched: 8. The germline CDR1 and CDR2 sequences are MNHEY and SMNVEV (reference sequence). CDR3 in DNA: TGTGCCAGCAGTGGGGTGGGCGGGAGTTCCTACAATGAGCAGTTCTTC. Amino acid sequence: CASSGVGGSSYNEQFF.

The chain couples TRBV29-1 to TRBJ2-5; D might be TRBD2 (5 bases). The CDR3 spans 11 residues. Germline V gene sequence: CDR1 SQVTM, CDR2 ANQGSEA. V was trimmed by 5 bases and J by 4 bases, leaving 8 bases between them. CDR3 in DNA: TGCAGCGTTTCCGCGGGAGAGACCCAGTACTTC. This codes for CSVSAGETQYF.

A note on this clone: Germline and junction disagree at one end, which may indicate a read error. The rearrangement uses TRBV5-1 and TRBJ2-7, with TRBD1 matching 10 bases. The CDR3 totals 12 residues. Germline-derived CDR1 and CDR2 are SGHRS and YFSETQ. CDR3 sequence: CASRQGAREQYF. DNA of the CDR3: TGTGCCAGCAGACAGGGGGCGCGGGAGCAGTACTTC.

The gene calls are TRBV28 and TRBJ2-5; TRBD2 matches 12 bases. The CDR3 runs to 15 residues. Losses at the gene ends were 1 base for V and 13 bases for J; bases not matched to a gene: 10. Germline V CDR1 and CDR2: MDHEN, SYDVKM. The CDR3 DNA follows: TGTGCCAGCAGTTTATCGACTAGCGGGAGAGGGCAGATGTACTTC. This gives the protein CASSLSTSGRGQMYF.

The rearrangement joins TRBV30 to TRBJ1-4; D call uncertain. Germline V CDR1 and CDR2: GTSNPN, SVGIG (reference sequence). This CDR3 comprises 12 residues. V lost 3 bases and J 5 bases, leaving 7 bases between the germline ends. The CDR3 sequence: CAWSQRNEKLFF. The CDR3 DNA reads TGTGCCTGGAGCCAGCGAAATGAAAAACTGTTTTTT.

The chain joins TRBV6-5 to TRBJ1-5; D not resolved. This CDR3 comprises 14 residues. V was cut by 5 bases and J by 4 bases, with 12 bases left in between. CDR1 MNHEY and CDR2 SVGAGI come from the germline V gene. For the CDR3, the DNA is TGTGCCAGCAGTCCAGGAATTGGGAATCAGCCCCAGCATTTT. It translates to CASSPGIGNQPQHF.

This clone was recorded a few times. The CDR3 DNA sequence: TGTGCCAGCAGTTTACCAGGGGGCTTTACGCAGTATTTT. Translated: CASSLPGGFTQYF. The chain has TRBV27 and TRBJ2-3; 8 bases align to TRBD1. The CDR3 length is 13 residues. The germline V gene encodes CDR1 MNHEY and CDR2 SMNVEV (reference sequence). V gave up 2 bases and J gave up 8 bases; unmatched junction bases: 3.

In its sample, this clone was seen a few times. The gene calls are TRBV29-1 and TRBJ2-7; 11 positions agree with TRBD1. The CDR3 totals 15 residues. After removal of 2 bases from V and 3 bases from J, the junction contained 6 bases not matched to a gene. Germline V lookup: CDR1 SQVTM, CDR2 ANQGSEA. The CDR3 DNA follows: TGCAGCGTTGAATTTCCGGGACAGGGGGACTACGAGCAGTACTTC. It translates to CSVEFPGQGDYEQYF.

The genes are TRBV19 and TRBJ2-5, with D possibly being TRBD1 (6 bases). V was clipped by 5 bases and J by 1 base, with 14 bases between them. The CDR3 loop spans 15 amino acids. In germline, CDR1 is LNHDA, CDR2 SQIVND (reference sequence). The CDR3 nucleotides are TGTGCCAGTAGTTCCGACTCGACAGGCCAAGAGACCCAGTACTTC. Its translation: CASSSDSTGQETQYF.

The chain joins TRBV7-2 to TRBJ2-7; 9 bases are shared with TRBD2. CDR3 size: 13 residues. Germline CDR1 reads SGHTA; CDR2 reads FQGNSA. J gave up 9 bases and V 0 bases, and 3 bases lay outside the gene matches. In nucleotides, the CDR3 is TGTGCCAGCAGCTTAGCTAGCGGGGGTGGGCAGTACTTC. The encoded protein is CASSLASGGGQYF.

The chain combines TRBV27 with TRBJ2-4, with D possibly TRBD1 on 6 matching bases. CDR1 is MNHEY, CDR2 SMNVEV, per germline (reference sequence). The V end was cut by 3 bases, the J end by 5 bases, with 11 bases between. CDR3 length: 14 residues. The CDR3 DNA reads as TGTGCCAGCAGTTTCCTGGGGGCCCAAAACATTCAGTACTTC. This translates into CASSFLGAQNIQYF.

The chain carries TRBV7-9 and TRBJ2-5, with 8 bases matching TRBD2. V trimming: 1 base; J trimming: 1 base; junction bases outside the gene matches: 5. Per germline, CDR1 SEHNR and CDR2 FQNEAQ (reference sequence). The CDR3 totals 16 residues. The CDR3: CASSLGRAGGQETQYF. The CDR3 nucleotides are TGTGCCAGCAGCTTAGGGCGGGCGGGGGGCCAAGAGACCCAGTACTTC. The full variable domain, in which reference TRBV7-9 and TRBJ2-5 provide the parts outside the CDR3, is DTGVSQNPRHKITKRGQNVTFRCDPISEHNRLYWYRQTLGQGPEFLTYFQNEAQLEKSRLLSDRFSAERPKGSFSTLEIQRTEQGDSAMYLCASSLGRAGGQETQYFGPGTRLLVL.

V usage is TRBV15 and J usage is TRBJ1-4; 8 positions match TRBD1. J gave up 7 bases and V 3 bases, and 7 bases lay outside the gene matches. Germline CDR1 reads LNHNV; CDR2 reads YYDKDF (reference sequence). CDR3 length: 15 residues. The CDR3 is CATSRRATGGEKLFF. The CDR3 DNA follows: TGTGCCACCAGCAGGAGGGCCACAGGGGGTGAAAAACTGTTTTTT. Combining the CDR3 with reference TRBV15 and TRBJ1-4 gives the whole variable domain DAMVIQNPRYQVTQFGKPVTLSCSQTLNHNVMYWYQQKSSQAPKLLFHYYDKDFNNEADTPDNFQSRRPNTSFCFLDIRSPGLGDTAMYLCATSRRATGGEKLFFGSGTQLSVL.